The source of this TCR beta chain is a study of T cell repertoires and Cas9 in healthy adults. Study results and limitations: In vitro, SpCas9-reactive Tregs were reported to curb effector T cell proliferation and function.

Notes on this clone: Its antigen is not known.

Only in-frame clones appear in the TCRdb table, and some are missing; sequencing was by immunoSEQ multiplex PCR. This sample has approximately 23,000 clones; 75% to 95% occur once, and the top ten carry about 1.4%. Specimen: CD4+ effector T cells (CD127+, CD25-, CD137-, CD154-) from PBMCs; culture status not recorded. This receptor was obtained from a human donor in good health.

The CDR3 here is CASRPGQGGTYNEQFF. The CDR3 DNA sequence: TGTGCCAGCAGACCAGGACAGGGGGGGACCTACAATGAGCAGTTCTTC. This sequence joins TRBV7-9 and TRBJ2-1, with 10 nucleotides matching TRBD1. The length of the CDR3 is 16 residues. The germline CDR1 and CDR2 sequences are SEHNR and FQNEAQ (reference sequence). J gave up 2 bases and V 6 bases, and 7 bases lay outside the gene matches.